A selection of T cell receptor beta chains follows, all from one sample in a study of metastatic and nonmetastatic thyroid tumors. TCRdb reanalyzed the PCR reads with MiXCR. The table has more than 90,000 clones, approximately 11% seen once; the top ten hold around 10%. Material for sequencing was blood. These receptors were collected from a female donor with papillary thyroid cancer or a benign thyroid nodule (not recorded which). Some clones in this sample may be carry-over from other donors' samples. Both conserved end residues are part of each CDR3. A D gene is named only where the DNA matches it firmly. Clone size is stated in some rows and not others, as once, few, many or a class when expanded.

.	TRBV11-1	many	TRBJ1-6	CASSFGAGTPNSPLHF	TGTGCCAGCAGCTTCGGGGCTGGGACCCCTAATTCACCCCTCCACTTT
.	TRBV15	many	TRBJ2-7	CATSRDSYEQYF	TGTGCCACCAGCAGAGACTCCTACGAGCAGTACTTC
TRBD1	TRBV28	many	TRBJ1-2	CASSFTGAGYGYTF	TGTGCCAGCAGTTTTACAGGGGCTGGCTATGGCTACACCTTC
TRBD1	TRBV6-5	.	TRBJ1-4	CASSYSIGQGAEKLFF	TGTGCCAGCAGTTACTCGATCGGACAGGGGGCGGAAAAACTGTTTTTT
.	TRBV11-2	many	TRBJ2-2	CASSSGARGLVGELFF	TGTGCCAGCAGCTCCGGAGCTCGGGGGCTGGTCGGGGAGCTGTTTTTT
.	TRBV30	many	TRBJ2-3	CAWSASTDTQYF	TGTGCCTGGAGTGCGAGCACAGATACGCAGTATTTT
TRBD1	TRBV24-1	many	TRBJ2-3	CATGGQYTDTQYF	TGTGCCACCGGGGGACAGTACACAGATACGCAGTATTTT
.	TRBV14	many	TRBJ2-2	CASSQGEAGWASTGELFF	TGTGCCAGCAGCCAAGGAGAGGCGGGTTGGGCGAGCACCGGGGAGCTGTTTTTT
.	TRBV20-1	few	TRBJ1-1	CSARPPRAGSAEAFF	TGCAGTGCTAGACCACCTAGGGCGGGGTCGGCTGAAGCTTTCTTT
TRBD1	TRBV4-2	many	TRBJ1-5	CASSQGQGGQPQHF	TGTGCCAGCAGCCAAGGACAGGGAGGTCAGCCCCAGCATTTT
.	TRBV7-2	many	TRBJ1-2	CASSPPPRDGYTF	TGTGCCAGCAGCCCCCCCCCGAGGGATGGCTACACCTTC
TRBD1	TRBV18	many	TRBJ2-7	CASSPPTGVTYEQYF	TGTGCCAGCTCACCGCCGACAGGGGTTACCTACGAGCAGTACTTC
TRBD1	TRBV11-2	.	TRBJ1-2	CASSHLTGVKGYGYTF	TGTGCCAGCAGCCACTTGACAGGGGTCAAGGGCTATGGCTACACCTTC
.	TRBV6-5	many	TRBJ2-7	CASSYQQERYEQYF	TGTGCCAGCAGTTACCAACAGGAAAGGTACGAGCAGTACTTC
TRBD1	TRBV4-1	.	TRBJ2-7	CASSQRQGDEQYF	TGCGCCAGCAGCCAGAGACAGGGTGACGAGCAGTACTTC
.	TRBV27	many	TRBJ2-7	CASSLSGAYEQYF	TGTGCCAGCAGTTTATCGGGAGCCTACGAGCAGTACTTC
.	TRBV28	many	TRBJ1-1	CASSEFGENTEAFF	TGTGCCAGCAGTGAGTTCGGGGAGAATACTGAAGCTTTCTTT
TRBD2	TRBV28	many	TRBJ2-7	CASSLPGLAAGEQYF	TGTGCCAGCAGTTTACCCGGGCTAGCGGCGGGGGAGCAGTACTTC
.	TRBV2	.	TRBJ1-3	CASSDSWRSSGNTIYF	TGTGCCAGCAGTGATAGCTGGAGGAGCTCTGGAAACACCATATATTTT
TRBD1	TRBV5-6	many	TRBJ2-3	CASFDRGPTDTQYF	TGTGCCAGCTTTGACAGGGGGCCCACAGATACGCAGTATTTT
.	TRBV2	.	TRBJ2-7	CANIGLSEQYF	TGTGCCAACATCGGGTTGAGCGAGCAGTACTTC
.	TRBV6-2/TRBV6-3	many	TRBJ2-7	CASSYYGTSYEQYF	TGTGCCAGCAGTTACTACGGGACGTCTTACGAGCAGTACTTC
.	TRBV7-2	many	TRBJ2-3	CASSPRQGRAGDTQYF	TGTGCCAGCAGCCCGCGGCAGGGGAGGGCGGGGGATACGCAGTATTTT
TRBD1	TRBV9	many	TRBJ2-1	CASSVEGASSYNEQFF	TGTGCCAGCAGCGTAGAGGGGGCCAGCTCCTACAATGAGCAGTTCTTC
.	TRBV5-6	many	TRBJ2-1	CASSFGTYSSYNEQFF	TGTGCCAGCAGCTTCGGGACATATAGCTCCTACAATGAGCAGTTCTTC
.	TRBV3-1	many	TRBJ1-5	CASSQVGSNQPQHF	TGTGCCAGCAGCCAAGTAGGGAGCAATCAGCCCCAGCATTTT
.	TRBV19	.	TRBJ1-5	CASGIIPGGNQPQHF	TGTGCCAGTGGTATTATACCAGGTGGTAATCAGCCCCAGCATTTT
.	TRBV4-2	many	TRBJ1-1	CASSQEGAGASTEAFF	TGTGCCAGCAGCCAAGAGGGAGCGGGGGCAAGTACTGAAGCTTTCTTT
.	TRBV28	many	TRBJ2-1	CASGEFVGRNEQFF	TGTGCCAGCGGGGAGTTCGTAGGTCGCAATGAGCAGTTCTTC
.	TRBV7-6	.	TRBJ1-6	CVSSLEVSGNSPLHF	TGTGTCAGCAGCTTAGAGGTTTCGGGCAATTCACCCCTCCACTTT
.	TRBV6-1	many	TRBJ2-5	CASSGYRVRETQYF	TGTGCCAGCAGTGGGTACAGGGTCCGGGAGACCCAGTACTTC
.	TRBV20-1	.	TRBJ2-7	CSARSTLDYEQYF	TGCAGTGCTAGATCGACACTAGACTACGAGCAGTACTTC
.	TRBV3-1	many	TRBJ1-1	CASSQDRLNTEAFF	TGTGCCAGCAGCCAAGACAGGTTGAACACTGAAGCTTTCTTT
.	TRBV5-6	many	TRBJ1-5	CASSLFAGAGDQPQHF	TGTGCCAGCAGCTTGTTCGCGGGGGCAGGGGATCAGCCCCAGCATTTT
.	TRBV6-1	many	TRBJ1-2	CASSEPGGGYGYTF	TGTGCCAGCAGTGAACCCGGTGGCGGGTACGGCTACACCTTC